One sample yielded the 5 T cell receptor beta chains listed below, sequenced in a study of blood T cell repertoires in COVID-19. Repertoires were generated with immunoSEQ multiplex PCR, while TCRdb's copy carries only in-frame clones and drops some. The sample lists more than 200,000 clones; 80% to 90% were seen once. Sequenced sample: peripheral blood. The receptors stem from a man aged 40-50 years with acute or convalescent COVID-19.

The chain recombines TRBV6-5 with TRBJ1-6, with a weak D call TRBD1 (6 bases). The CDR3 runs to 16 residues. Germline V gene lookup returns CDR1 MNHEY and CDR2 SVGAGI. V was clipped by 0 bases and J by 10 bases, with 16 bases between them. The CDR3 sequence is CASSYSTGPLGSPLHF. The CDR3 bases are TGTGCCAGCAGTTACTCGACAGGCCCTTTAGGATCACCCCTCCACTTT.

The chain uses TRBV4-1 and TRBJ2-7, with 16 bases that match TRBD2. This CDR3 has 19 residues. Trimming took 3 bases from V and 1 from J; bases not matched to a gene: 9. Germline values: CDR1 MGHRA, CDR2 YSYEKL. This CDR3 reads CASSHAGGLAGGFSYEQYF. CDR3 DNA: TGCGCCAGCAGCCACGCTGGGGGACTAGCGGGGGGGTTTTCCTACGAGCAGTACTTC.

The chain couples TRBV29-1 to TRBJ1-1, with 7 nucleotides matching TRBD1. The germline CDR1 and CDR2 sequences are SQVTM and ANQGSEA. With 6 bases clipped from V and 4 bases from J, the junction kept 8 bases outside the gene matches. The length of the CDR3 is 13 residues. CDR3 residues: CSVSRGPGTEAFF. For the CDR3, the DNA is TGCAGCGTGTCGAGGGGGCCGGGCACTGAAGCTTTCTTT.

This chain links TRBV4-1 with TRBJ2-2; D ambiguous. Germline values: CDR1 MGHRA, CDR2 YSYEKL. This CDR3 has 13 residues. V lost 4 bases and J lost 6, with 9 bases in between. This chain's CDR3 is CASSPPYSGELFF. As DNA, the CDR3 is TGCGCCAGCAGCCCCCCGTATTCCGGGGAGCTGTTTTTT.

This clone was seen only once. This chain joins TRBV13 and TRBJ2-3; TRBD2 matches 8 bases. The V gene's germline CDR1 is PRHDT and CDR2 FYEKMQ (reference sequence). The CDR3 has 14 residues. After removal of 1 base from V and 10 bases from J, the junction contained 7 bases not matched to a gene. The CDR3 DNA is TGTGCCAGCAGCTTAGTACTAGCGGCTCAATCGCAGTATTTT. Protein: CASSLVLAAQSQYF. Full variable domain (outside the CDR3, taken from reference TRBV13 and TRBJ2-3): AAGVIQSPRHLIKEKRETATLKCYPIPRHDTVYWYQQGPGQDPQFLISFYEKMQSDKGSIPDRFSAQQFSDYHSELNMSSLELGDSALYFCASSLVLAAQSQYFGPGTRLTVL.